This TCR beta chain was recovered during a study of identical twins. CDR3 length equals 17 residues. V trimming: 7 bases; J trimming: 8 bases; junction bases outside the gene matches: 12. The germline gives CDR1 LGHDT, CDR2 YNNKEL (reference sequence). A universal primer binding site was introduced by template switching. The final cDNA contained unique molecular identifiers. One entry per CDR3 protein, called by TCRdb with MiXCR from the 5' RACE reads. The sample includes approximately 240,000 distinct CDR3 sequences, over 12% of them seen just once. Study observations and caveats: High-abundance cord blood beta clonotypes had fewer insertions; memory repertoires showed none. Researchers reported excess low generation probability among twin-shared out-of-frame alpha sequences.

In the case of this clonotype: No antigen is known for it.

The V gene is TRBV3-1, the J gene TRBJ1-6; TRBD1 agrees at 12 bases. This receptor was identified in a woman aged 18-29 years in good health. Sequencing was performed on memory (CD45RO+) T cells sorted from blood. This CDR3 reads CASNRRGQGAKYSPLHF. The CDR3 region has the DNA TGTGCCAGCAACCGCCGGGGACAGGGGGCGAAATATTCACCCCTCCACTTT.